Following are 21 T cell receptor beta chains from one sample sequenced in a study of cytomegalovirus exposure and HLA in healthy donors. A multiplex PCR was run with 60 Vbeta primers and 13 Jbeta primers. Here immunoSEQ multiplex PCR was the method, and the copy in TCRdb shows in-frame clones only, minus some. The table has approximately 180,000 clones, around 81% seen once; the top ten hold roughly 4.9%. Material for sequencing was PBMCs. These receptors were taken from a young woman in good health and CMV-seropositive.

The rearrangement links TRBV4-1 to TRBJ1-5; D unclear. The CDR3 has 14 amino acids. Per germline, CDR1 MGHRA and CDR2 YSYEKL. Trimming removed 3 bases from V and 5 bases from J, with 11 bases in between. As DNA, the CDR3 is TGCGCCAGCAGCCAGGAAGCAGAGGATCAGCCCCAGCATTTT. This codes for CASSQEAEDQPQHF.

This clone was found a few times. The V gene is TRBV4-2, the J gene TRBJ1-1; D is uncertain. The CDR3 contains 11 residues. V was cut by 7 bases and J by 11 bases, with 14 bases left in between. Germline CDR1 LGHNA, CDR2 YNFKEQ. CDR3 sequence reads: CASNEGSVAFF. The CDR3 DNA follows: TGTGCCAGCAACGAGGGTTCGGTGGCTTTCTTT.

As concerns this clone: The junction differs from germline at one of its ends, possibly a read error. The chain combines TRBV7-7 with TRBJ2-3; D may match TRBD1 or TRBD2 (5 bases each). The germline V gene has CDR1 SSHAT and CDR2 FNYEAQ (reference sequence). The CDR3 is 15 amino acids. The CDR3 DNA reads as TGTGCTAGCAGCTTAGGGGCAGCGGGCACAGATACGCAGTATTTT. Translating it yields CASSLGAAGTDTQYF. The full variable domain, with the rest looked up from reference TRBV7-7 and TRBJ2-3, is GAGVSQSPRYKVTKRGQDVTLRCDPISSHATLYWYQQALGQGPEFLTYFNYEAQPDKSGLPSDRFSAERPEGSISTLTIQRTEQRDSAMYRCASSLGAAGTDTQYFGPGTRLTVL.

The CDR3 DNA sequence: TGTGCCAGTAGTATAGTACCGGGACAGGCCAATCAGCCCCAGCATTTT. It specifies CASSIVPGQANQPQHF. The chain couples TRBV19 to TRBJ1-5, with 8 nucleotides matching TRBD1. This CDR3 is built from 16 residues. The germline gives CDR1 LNHDA, CDR2 SQIVND (reference sequence). Trimming removed 1 base from V and 3 bases from J; junction bases left unmatched: 5.

The chain uses TRBV6-5 and TRBJ1-2, with TRBD1 matching 7 bases. Germline loops: CDR1 MNHEY, CDR2 SVGAGI. The ends lost 5 bases at V and 5 bases at J; junction bases unmatched: 2. The CDR3 runs 12 residues. This CDR3 is CASSEQGYGYTF. In nucleotides, the CDR3 is TGTGCCAGCAGTGAACAGGGGTATGGCTACACCTTC.

The chain recombines TRBV6-6 with TRBJ1-5; TRBD1 is a possible D gene (6 bases). Germline CDR1 and CDR2: MNHNY and SVGAGI (reference sequence). V was shortened by 4 bases and J by 1 base, with 8 bases between the two germline ends. The CDR3 runs to 14 residues. The CDR3 loop reads CASSLQGSNQPQHF. The CDR3 DNA reads as TGTGCCAGCAGTTTACAGGGAAGCAATCAGCCCCAGCATTTT.

The rearrangement links TRBV9 to TRBJ1-1; possibly TRBD1 for D (5 bases). Germline V gives CDR1 SGDLS, CDR2 YYNGEE. The CDR3 extends over 15 amino acids. The V gene lost 6 bases and the J gene lost 4 bases, with 19 bases spanning the gap. As DNA, the CDR3 is TGTGCCAGCACGACTTCACCAGGGAGGTTCACTGAAGCTTTCTTT. Translating it yields CASTTSPGRFTEAFF.

V is TRBV19 and J is TRBJ2-3; 14 nucleotides align to TRBD2. Germline V gene sequence: CDR1 LNHDA, CDR2 SQIVND (reference sequence). V shed 5 bases, J shed 4 bases, and the junction held 2 bases outside the gene matches. The CDR3 runs to 15 residues. The DNA for the CDR3 is TGTGCCAGTAGTGAGGGACTAGCGGGGGCAGATACGCAGTATTTT. Protein product: CASSEGLAGADTQYF.

This chain uses TRBV7-6 with TRBJ2-3, with a weak D call TRBD2 (5 bases). Trimming removed 2 bases at V and 4 bases at J, with 10 bases between. CDR3 size: 14 residues. Germline assignment: CDR1 SGHVS and CDR2 FNYEAQ. DNA for the CDR3: TGTGCCAGCAGCTTAATTGACTATTCAGATACGCAGTATTTT. Amino acid sequence: CASSLIDYSDTQYF.

DNA of the CDR3: TGTGCCAGCAGCTTCGGGGGGCCCGAGGACTACGAGCAGTACTTC. This codes for CASSFGGPEDYEQYF. This chain links TRBV7-9 with TRBJ2-7; possibly TRBD2 for D (7 bases). Germline V CDR1 and CDR2: SEHNR, FQNEAQ (reference sequence). The V and J ends lost 3 bases and 3 bases respectively, with 15 bases between them. The CDR3 sequence is 15 residues long.

The rearrangement joins TRBV6-4 to TRBJ1-6; D may be TRBD1 (6 bases). Trimming shortened V by 2 bases and J by 7 bases, and 9 bases separated the two germline ends. Germline assignment: CDR1 MRHNA and CDR2 SNTAGT. The CDR3 has 14 residues. The CDR3, as DNA: TGTGCCAGCAGTGACGGGGGGGCAAATTCACCCCTCCACTTT. It is translated as CASSDGGANSPLHF.

The genes are TRBV9 and TRBJ2-3, with 11 bases lining up with TRBD2. The trim removed 3 bases at V and 3 bases at J, leaving 9 bases unmatched. The CDR3 runs 17 residues. Germline V gene data show CDR1 as SGDLS and CDR2 as YYNGEE. CDR3 bases: TGTGCCAGCAGCGCCAGACTAGCGGGGATGATTACAGATACGCAGTATTTT. It translates to CASSARLAGMITDTQYF.

The chain joins TRBV5-6 to TRBJ2-5, with a possible D match to TRBD2 (5 bases). Germline V gene lookup returns CDR1 SGHDT and CDR2 YYEEEE. The CDR3 extends over 15 amino acids. V was trimmed by 5 bases and J by 8 bases, leaving 22 bases between them. Here the CDR3 DNA reads TGTGCCAGCAGTGATGAGTCGGCTTGGGGAGAAACCCAGTACTTC. Protein sequence: CASSDESAWGETQYF.

This clone was seen just once. The rearrangement links TRBV2 to TRBJ2-1; 8 bases agree with TRBD2. CDR3 length equals 16 residues. The V segment lost 4 bases and the J segment 9 bases; nucleotides outside the gene matches: 14. From germline, CDR1 is SNHLY and CDR2 FYNNEI. CDR3 amino acids: CASSGGTGGYSSEQFF. The CDR3 DNA sequence: TGTGCCAGCAGTGGTGGGACGGGGGGGTATTCGAGTGAGCAGTTCTTC.

This sequence joins TRBV11-2 and TRBJ2-1; 12 bases agree with TRBD2. This CDR3 has 14 amino acids. V shed 10 bases and J 6 bases; nucleotides not matched to a gene: 7. In germline, CDR1 is SGHAT, CDR2 FQNNGV. CDR3 DNA sequence: TGTGCCACCCGGACTAGCGGGGCCTTCAATGAGCAGTTCTTC. Its translation: CATRTSGAFNEQFF. The variable domain in full, completed from reference TRBV11-2 and TRBJ2-1, reads EAGVAQSPRYKIIEKRQSVAFWCNPISGHATLYWYQQILGQGPKLLIQFQNNGVVDDSQLPKDRFSAERLKGVDSTLKIQPAKLEDSAVYLCATRTSGAFNEQFFGPGTRLTVL.

The chain joins TRBV11-2 to TRBJ1-5; perhaps TRBD1 as D (5 bases). Trimming stripped 4 bases from V and 7 bases from J, with 14 bases between. CDR1 is SGHAT and CDR2 is FQNNGV in the germline V gene. The CDR3 is 14 amino acids. CDR3 nucleotide sequence: TGTGCCAGCAGCTACGGGCCAGGGAACCAGCCCCAGCATTTT. Translation: CASSYGPGNQPQHF.

The rearrangement links TRBV28 to TRBJ2-3, with D perhaps TRBD2 (5 bases). CDR1 and CDR2 from the germline V gene are MDHEN and SYDVKM. The CDR3 has 13 amino acids. V lost 4 bases to trimming and J lost 6 bases, with 11 bases between them. Here the CDR3 DNA reads TGTGCCAGCAGTTCCGGACTCACGGATACGCAGTATTTT. Translated, it gives CASSSGLTDTQYF. The full variable domain, its missing parts supplied by reference TRBV28 and TRBJ2-3, is DVKVTQSSRYLVKRTGEKVFLECVQDMDHENMFWYRQDPGLGLRLIYFSYDVKMKEKGDIPEGYSVSREKKERFSLILESASTNQTSMYLCASSSGLTDTQYFGPGTRLTVL.

This clone was seen a handful of times. The chain joins TRBV7-9 to TRBJ1-4; D is uncertain. Germline values: CDR1 SEHNR, CDR2 FQNEAQ (reference sequence). Trimming removed 4 bases from V and 4 bases from J, with 7 bases in between. The CDR3 runs to 13 residues. The CDR3, as DNA: TGTGCCAGCAGCTCTCAGAATAATGAAAAACTGTTTTTT. This sequence encodes CASSSQNNEKLFF. Combining the CDR3 with reference TRBV7-9 and TRBJ1-4 gives the whole variable domain DTGVSQNPRHKITKRGQNVTFRCDPISEHNRLYWYRQTLGQGPEFLTYFQNEAQLEKSRLLSDRFSAERPKGSFSTLEIQRTEQGDSAMYLCASSSQNNEKLFFGSGTQLSVL.

This clone was detected a few times. The chain uses TRBV11-2 and TRBJ2-1, with 9 bases matching TRBD2. The length of the CDR3 is 20 residues. CDR1 and CDR2 from the germline V gene are SGHAT and FQNNGV. V shed 0 bases and J 2 bases; nucleotides not matched to a gene: 14. CDR3 in amino acids: CASSLEGPSGAFFTYNEQFF. CDR3 coding DNA: TGTGCCAGCAGCTTAGAGGGCCCTAGCGGGGCGTTTTTTACCTACAATGAGCAGTTCTTC.

This chain connects TRBV4-1 to TRBJ1-4, with TRBD1 matching over 8 bases. The V segment lost 4 bases and the J segment 4 bases; nucleotides outside the gene matches: 14. CDR1 and CDR2 (germline): MGHRA, YSYEKL. The CDR3 is made up of 18 amino acids. Here the CDR3 reads CASSPLLSAGGGNEKLFF. CDR3 nucleotide sequence: TGCGCCAGCAGCCCACTCCTCTCGGCAGGGGGCGGTAATGAAAAACTGTTTTTT.

The gene calls are TRBV5-1 and TRBJ2-2; 7 bases line up with TRBD1. Per the germline V gene, CDR1 is SGHRS and CDR2 is YFSETQ. V lost 4 bases to trimming and J lost 5 bases; unmatched junction nucleotides: 8. The CDR3 has 15 residues. The CDR3 spells CASSPRQGSTGELFF. CDR3 sequence (DNA): TGCGCCAGCAGCCCCAGACAGGGTAGTACCGGGGAGCTGTTTTTT.